These 5 T cell receptor beta chains were sequenced from one sample in a study of blood T cell repertoires in COVID-19. The protocol was immunoSEQ multiplex PCR, while the TCRdb copy is restricted to in-frame clones and leaves out a portion. The sample lists around 240,000 clones; about 85% were seen once. Sequencing was carried out using peripheral blood. The origin of the receptors is a man in his forties with acute or convalescent COVID-19.

The rearrangement uses TRBV28 and TRBJ1-5, with a weak D call TRBD1 (5 bases). Deletions cut 6 bases from V and 5 bases from J, with 8 bases between. This CDR3 spans 12 amino acids. The germline CDR1 and CDR2 sequences are MDHEN and SYDVKM. The CDR3 sequence is CASSPGDQPQHF. CDR3 nucleotide sequence: TGTGCCAGCAGCCCGGGGGATCAGCCCCAGCATTTT. Full variable domain (rest looked up from reference TRBV28 and TRBJ1-5): DVKVTQSSRYLVKRTGEKVFLECVQDMDHENMFWYRQDPGLGLRLIYFSYDVKMKEKGDIPEGYSVSREKKERFSLILESASTNQTSMYLCASSPGDQPQHFGDGTRLSIL.

A single count supports this clone. The chain recombines TRBV2 with TRBJ2-2; TRBD2 matches 15 bases. CDR3 size: 16 residues. J lost 7 bases, V lost 7 bases, and 7 bases had no gene match. Looked up from germline, CDR1 is SNHLY and CDR2 is FYNNEI. The CDR3 loop is CASTPGLAGGVGELFF. Written as DNA, the CDR3 is TGTGCCAGCACCCCTGGACTAGCGGGGGGGGTCGGGGAGCTGTTTTTT. The whole variable domain, filled in from reference TRBV2 and TRBJ2-2, reads EPEVTQTPSHQVTQMGQEVILRCVPISNHLYFYWYRQILGQKVEFLVSFYNNEISEKSEIFDDQFSVERPDGSNFTLKIRSTKLEDSAMYFCASTPGLAGGVGELFFGEGSRLTVL.

The chain is built from TRBV30 and TRBJ1-2; 7 nucleotides line up with TRBD1. Germline V CDR1 and CDR2: GTSNPN, SVGIG (reference sequence). This CDR3 has 15 residues. V was pared by 0 bases and J by 4 bases, with 8 bases of the junction left unmatched. The DNA of the CDR3 is TGTGCCTGGAGTGTCCGACAGGGCAGTCTCTATGGCTACACCTTC. It is translated as CAWSVRQGSLYGYTF.

This rearrangement joins TRBV18 to TRBJ1-1; D gene uncertain. The CDR3 has 17 amino acids. Germline CDR1 reads KGHSH; CDR2 reads LQKENI. Trimming left V 3 bases short and J 1 base short, with 18 bases between. As DNA, the CDR3 is TGTGCCAGCTCACCTTATGGATTGGGGAGCGGGAACACTGAAGCTTTCTTT. This codes for CASSPYGLGSGNTEAFF.

The genes are TRBV2 and TRBJ1-1, with 8 bases fitting TRBD1. CDR1 is SNHLY, CDR2 FYNNEI, per germline. This CDR3 is 15 amino acids long. The junction had 13 bases not matched to a gene; V was cut back by 3 bases and J by 10 bases. CDR3 nucleotide sequence: TGTGCCAGCAGTGATGGTCAGGGGGCAATGAGGAGAGCTTTCTTT. It specifies CASSDGQGAMRRAFF. Based on the CDR3 plus reference TRBV2 and TRBJ1-1, the full variable domain is EPEVTQTPSHQVTQMGQEVILRCVPISNHLYFYWYRQILGQKVEFLVSFYNNEISEKSEIFDDQFSVERPDGSNFTLKIRSTKLEDSAMYFCASSDGQGAMRRAFFGQGTRLTVV.